This T cell receptor (beta chain) was documented in a study of shared clonotypes between healthy human individuals. Comments on this clone: This specimen includes other DNA sequences encoding the same CDR3.

Only in-frame clones appear in the TCRdb table, and some are missing; sequencing was by immunoSEQ multiplex PCR. The sample contains approximately 2.5 million clones, about 92% of which appear only once. Germline-derived CDR1 and CDR2 are SEHNR and FQNEAQ (reference sequence). J lost 2 bases, V lost 3 bases, and 0 bases had no gene match. The CDR3 is 14 amino acids. The sequencing sample was made of naive CD4+ T cells sorted from blood. The subset: CD45RA+ positively selected. The gene calls are TRBV7-9 and TRBJ1-4; TRBD1 matches at 7 bases. The clonotype originates from a young man in good health. Written as DNA, the CDR3 is TGTGCCAGCAGCTTGACAGGGACTAATGAAAAACTGTTTTTT. Translation gives CASSLTGTNEKLFF.